Following are 19 T cell receptor beta chains from one sample sequenced in a study of spatial heterogeneity in lung cancer. Findings and limits, study-wide: One measure, the expanded intratumoral alpha and beta TCR count, tracked tumor mutation counts.

Time point denoted: sample taken at primary tumor resection. No antigen has been identified for these receptors. Each CDR3 protein gets one entry after TCRdb re-called the 5' RACE reads with MiXCR. Of about 15,000 distinct CDR3 sequences in the sample, less than 9.5% are singletons; the top ten hold approximately 10%. The starting material was lung tumor tissue, obtained at surgery. These receptor sequences come from a male donor with early-stage non-small cell lung cancer.

This clonotype has ten or more counts. The chain couples TRBV9 to TRBJ1-5, with a tentative D call TRBD1 (6 bases). The CDR3 has 14 amino acids. The V gene lost 3 bases and the J gene lost 0 bases, with 7 bases spanning the gap. From germline, CDR1 is SGDLS and CDR2 YYNGEE. Here the CDR3 reads CASSGTASNQPQHF. The CDR3 DNA reads as TGTGCCAGCAGCGGGACAGCTAGCAATCAGCCCCAGCATTTT.

The V and J genes are TRBV5-1 and TRBJ2-7; D could derive from TRBD1 or TRBD2 (5 bases each). Trimming took 3 bases from V and 4 from J, leaving 8 bases between them. CDR1 is SGHRS, CDR2 YFSETQ, per germline. The CDR3 loop spans 12 amino acids. CDR3 region: CASSWDGYEQYV. The CDR3 region has the DNA TGCGCCAGCAGCTGGGACGGATACGAGCAGTACGTC.

This clonotype was counted only a few times. The chain has TRBV20-1 and TRBJ2-2; possibly TRBD2 for D (7 bases). The CDR3 consists of 14 residues. V dropped 6 bases and J dropped 1 base, with 12 bases sitting between them. CDR1 and CDR2 from the germline V gene are DFQATT and SNEGSKA (reference sequence). The CDR3 here is CSAGAGVNTGELFF. CDR3 sequence (DNA): TGCAGTGCGGGGGCGGGGGTGAACACCGGGGAGCTGTTTTTT.

This clonotype was counted many times. The chain couples TRBV20-1 to TRBJ2-3; 10 bases match TRBD2. The CDR3 sequence is 18 residues long. Germline CDR1 and CDR2: DFQATT and SNEGSKA (reference sequence). Trimming at V came to 6 bases and at J to 0 bases, leaving 15 bases not matched to a gene. The DNA for the CDR3 is TGCAGTGCAACATCGACTCTAGCGGGAGAGGGGAGCACAGATACGCAGTATTTT. Protein: CSATSTLAGEGSTDTQYF.

The genes are TRBV4-3 and TRBJ1-1; 8 bases align to TRBD1. The CDR3 has 16 residues. Germline V gives CDR1 LGHNA, CDR2 YSLEER. Germline trimming cut 1 base from V and 1 base from J; bases unmatched to any gene: 5. CDR3 residues: CASSQGKDRANTEAFF. Written as DNA, the CDR3 is TGCGCCAGCAGCCAAGGAAAGGACAGGGCGAACACTGAAGCTTTCTTT.

This clonotype was counted many times. V gene TRBV11-3 combines with J gene TRBJ2-3; D gene unclear. The V end was cut by 4 bases, the J end by 6 bases, with 8 bases between. The CDR3 sequence is 12 residues long. Germline CDR1 is SGHNT and CDR2 is YENEEA. The DNA of the CDR3 is TGTGCCAGCAGCTCAAACTACGATACGCAGTATTTT. This sequence encodes CASSSNYDTQYF. Full variable domain (rest looked up from reference TRBV11-3 and TRBJ2-3): EAGVVQSPRYKIIEKKQPVAFWCNPISGHNTLYWYLQNLGQGPELLIRYENEEAVDDSQLPKDRFSAERLKGVDSTLKIQPAELGDSAVYLCASSSNYDTQYFGPGTRLTVL.

CDR3 amino acids: CASNKPTPAGGSETQYF. CDR3 bases: TGCGCCAGCAACAAACCAACCCCGGCAGGGGGTTCAGAGACCCAGTACTTC. The chain couples TRBV5-1 to TRBJ2-5, with 7 nucleotides matching TRBD1. The CDR3 contains 17 residues. CDR1 SGHRS and CDR2 YFSETQ come from the germline V gene. V trimming: 6 bases; J trimming: 4 bases; junction bases outside the gene matches: 18.

The rearrangement links TRBV7-9 to TRBJ2-7; D possibly corresponds to TRBD2 (6 bases). This CDR3 has 13 residues. Germline-derived CDR1 and CDR2 are SEHNR and FQNEAQ (reference sequence). V lost 3 bases to trimming and J lost 5 bases, with 11 bases between them. The CDR3 sequence is CASSFGGLHEQYF. The CDR3 DNA reads as TGTGCCAGCAGCTTCGGAGGGCTCCACGAGCAGTACTTC.

This clonotype was detected a few times. The V gene is TRBV7-9, the J gene TRBJ2-3, with 11 bases lining up with TRBD2. This CDR3 comprises 16 residues. Germline trimming cut 5 bases from V and 0 bases from J; bases unmatched to any gene: 4. Per germline, CDR1 SEHNR and CDR2 FQNEAQ (reference sequence). CDR3 in DNA: TGTGCCAGCAGCACTCGGACTAGCGGGAGCACAGATACGCAGTATTTT. This codes for CASSTRTSGSTDTQYF.

With regard to this clonotype: Just one base apart from a much larger clone, this may be a read error. V is TRBV29-1 and J is TRBJ1-1; no clear D. This CDR3 has 12 residues. V shed 7 bases and J shed 5 bases, with 14 bases lying between them. The germline CDR1 and CDR2 sequences are SQVTM and ANQGSEA. The CDR3 nucleotides read TGCAGCGCAAGCAGGTGGGCGACTGAAGCTTTCTTT. Its protein product is CSASRWATEAFF.

This clonotype was seen at least ten times. The CDR3 sequence is CSVVATSHTQYF. In DNA form, the CDR3 reads TGCAGCGTTGTAGCGACCTCCCATACGCAGTATTTT. V is TRBV29-1 and J is TRBJ2-3, with a weak D call TRBD2 (5 bases). V was trimmed by 4 bases and J by 7 bases, leaving 12 bases between them. This CDR3 is built from 12 residues. The V gene's germline CDR1 is SQVTM and CDR2 ANQGSEA.

This clonotype was detected ten times or more. This CDR3 is CASSLQDFRTWAFF. Here the CDR3 DNA reads TGTGCCAGCAGCTTACAGGACTTTAGGACGTGGGCTTTCTTT. The chain joins TRBV7-2 to TRBJ1-1, with D unresolved. Germline CDR1 is SGHTA and CDR2 is FQGNSA. The CDR3 sequence is 14 residues long. Trimming left V 2 bases short and J 11 bases short, with 18 bases between.

V usage is TRBV6-5 and J usage is TRBJ1-5; no clear D gene. V lost 7 bases to trimming and J lost 1 base, with 14 bases between them. The CDR3 runs 15 residues. Germline V CDR1 and CDR2: MNHEY, SVGAGI. This chain's CDR3 is CASKRYRDSNQPQHF. CDR3 DNA sequence: TGTGCCAGCAAAAGGTATCGTGACAGCAATCAGCCCCAGCATTTT.

This clonotype occurred a few times. The chain recombines TRBV5-5 with TRBJ2-1, with D possibly TRBD1 on 6 matching bases. Germline CDR1 and CDR2: SGHKS and YYEKEE (reference sequence). V dropped 3 bases and J dropped 10 bases, with 17 bases sitting between them. There are 14 residues in the CDR3. DNA for the CDR3: TGTGCCAGCAGCTCGTTCCGGACAGCCGCAGAGCAGTTCTTC. Its translation is CASSSFRTAAEQFF.

The genes are TRBV15 and TRBJ2-1, with 9 positions matching TRBD2. The CDR3 extends over 16 amino acids. V lost 3 bases to trimming and J lost 7 bases; unmatched junction nucleotides: 10. Germline V gene sequence: CDR1 LNHNV, CDR2 YYDKDF (reference sequence). This chain's CDR3 is CATSSLLAGGPNEQFF. DNA of the CDR3: TGTGCCACCAGCAGCCTACTGGCGGGAGGGCCGAATGAGCAGTTCTTC.

As regards this clonotype: This may come from a read error, since a much larger clone is one base off. The chain carries TRBV30 and TRBJ1-1; D gene unclear. Germline V CDR1 and CDR2: GTSNPN, SVGIG (reference sequence). The CDR3 runs 13 residues. The V gene lost 4 bases and the J gene lost 1 base, with 10 bases spanning the gap. This CDR3 reads CAWNGQWNTEAFF. CDR3 bases: TGTGCCTGGAATGGCCAGTGGAACACTGAAGCTTTCTTT.

This chain connects TRBV6-2 or TRBV6-3 to TRBJ2-1; 8 bases are a match to TRBD2. The CDR3 contains 16 residues. The V gene end was trimmed by 2 bases and the J gene end by 2 bases; junction bases not matched to a gene: 5. CDR1 MNHEY and CDR2 SVGEGT come from the germline V gene. The CDR3 region is CASSYVAGGPYNEQFF. The CDR3 nucleotides read TGTGCCAGCAGTTACGTCGCGGGGGGTCCCTACAATGAGCAGTTCTTC.

By share of the sample, this clonotype is medium-sized (0.01 to 0.1%). The chain links TRBV27 to TRBJ2-1; tentatively, D is TRBD1 (5 bases). V was cut by 5 bases and J by 3 bases, with 11 bases left in between. Germline CDR1 MNHEY, CDR2 SMNVEV (reference sequence). The CDR3 runs to 14 residues. The CDR3 spells CASSIGAGYNEQFF. In nucleotides, the CDR3 is TGTGCCAGCAGTATTGGGGCCGGCTACAATGAGCAGTTCTTC.

This clonotype was counted a single time. V is TRBV20-1 and J is TRBJ1-2; tentative D call: TRBD1 (5 bases). V was cut by 0 bases and J by 8 bases, with 16 bases left in between. Germline loops: CDR1 DFQATT, CDR2 SNEGSKA (reference sequence). The CDR3 consists of 14 residues. CDR3 nucleotides: TGCAGTGCTAGAGACTCGGGGGGGGTAGGAGGCTACACCTTC. This gives the protein CSARDSGGVGGYTF.